This TCR beta chain was recorded in a study of monozygotic twins with inflammatory bowel disease. The CDR3 runs to 14 residues. The V gene's germline CDR1 is LGHNA and CDR2 YSLEER. Details on this clonotype: Its antigen is unidentified.

The unique tags termed UMIs, each holding a 6-nucleotide sample barcode, were added by means of template switching. From its re-call of the 5' RACE reads, TCRdb lists each CDR3 protein once, without DNA. Seen in this sample are more than 300,000 distinct CDR3 sequences; the ten most common clones hold just over 2.5%. Study-wide points: Comparison of concordant versus discordant twins revealed no difference in repertoire similarity, possibly due to limited power.

The sequencing input was blood. The V and J genes are TRBV4-3 and TRBJ2-1; TCRdb gives TRBD1 as the D gene, but with no DNA this cannot be confirmed. The sequence was collected from a human donor with ulcerative colitis or Crohn's disease, or a healthy co-twin of an affected twin (not recorded which). The CDR3 spells CASSRGRLYNEQFF.